Listed here are 29 T cell receptor beta chains from one sample, sequenced in a study of CD4 T cells in relation to SARS-CoV-2 and coronaviruses. Unexposed donor CD4+ T cells date from about 2011-2018, before the COVID-19 pandemic. Isolation of CD4+ T cells took place after less than 11 days in culture. The antigens for these receptors are not known. Using immunoSEQ multiplex PCR, the repertoire was profiled, and TCRdb retains in-frame clones only, with some absent. Of about 22,000 clones in the sample, around three quarters were seen once. The sequenced sample was CD4+ T cells from PBMCs, cultured in vitro. The source is a human donor in good health.

This chain links TRBV6-2 or TRBV6-3 with TRBJ1-2; tentative D call: TRBD1 (5 bases). The CDR3 runs to 15 residues. The V end lost 6 bases, the J end lost 0 bases, and 14 bases lay between the germline ends. Germline lookup yields CDR1 MNHEY and CDR2 SVGEGT. CDR3 coding DNA: TGTGCCAGCAGACCTTCAGGGCCTTCTAACTATGGCTACACCTTC. It translates to CASRPSGPSNYGYTF.

The V call is TRBV5-1, the J call TRBJ2-6, with a possible D match to TRBD2 (5 bases). CDR3 length equals 16 residues. Germline-derived CDR1 and CDR2 are SGHRS and YFSETQ. The V and J ends lost 0 bases and 0 bases respectively, with 7 bases between them. The CDR3 coding sequence is TGCGCCAGCAGCTTGGGGACTCTCTCTGGGGCCAACGTCCTGACTTTC. Residues: CASSLGTLSGANVLTF.

The chain combines TRBV5-6 with TRBJ2-5; 12 bases map to TRBD2. CDR1 is SGHDT, CDR2 YYEEEE, per germline. Trimming took 1 base from V and 2 from J; bases not matched to a gene: 0. The CDR3 extends over 15 amino acids. The CDR3 nucleotides are TGTGCCAGCAGCTTGACTAGCGGGGGGCAAGAGACCCAGTACTTC. Translated, it gives CASSLTSGGQETQYF.

The rearrangement joins TRBV3-1 (or the pseudogene TRBV3-2) to TRBJ2-2, with 7 bases that match TRBD1. The CDR3 is made up of 16 amino acids. Germline V gene sequence: CDR1 LGHDT, CDR2 YNNKEL (reference sequence). V was pared by 2 bases and J by 3 bases, with 6 bases of the junction left unmatched. The CDR3 sequence: CASSQQQGTHTGELFF. The DNA for the CDR3 is TGTGCCAGCAGCCAACAACAGGGGACCCACACCGGGGAGCTGTTTTTT.

The rearrangement links TRBV2 to TRBJ2-2; 12 bases align to TRBD2. The CDR3 has 16 amino acids. Germline V CDR1 and CDR2: SNHLY, FYNNEI. The ends lost 5 bases at V and 5 bases at J; junction bases unmatched: 6. For the CDR3, the DNA is TGTGCCAGCAGTCCGACTAGCGGGGGAATAACCGGGGAGCTGTTTTTT. Protein sequence: CASSPTSGGITGELFF.

The V call is TRBV7-8, the J call TRBJ2-3; D remains ambiguous. The CDR3 length is 13 residues. Germline CDR1 reads SGHVS; CDR2 reads FQNEAQ. Deletions cut 7 bases from V and 6 bases from J, with 14 bases between. This chain's CDR3 is CASIPEGADTQYF. CDR3 in DNA: TGTGCCAGCATCCCGGAAGGTGCTGATACGCAGTATTTT.

This clone has a handful of counts. V gene TRBV5-1 combines with J gene TRBJ2-2; maybe TRBD1 (6 bases). Germline assignment: CDR1 SGHRS and CDR2 YFSETQ. The CDR3 totals 15 residues. The V and J ends lost 2 bases and 1 base respectively, with 9 bases between them. The CDR3 region is CASSLGQLNTGELFF. DNA for the CDR3: TGCGCCAGCAGCTTAGGACAGCTGAACACCGGGGAGCTGTTTTTT.

In this sample, this clone turned up once. The rearrangement links TRBV7-2 to TRBJ1-1, with unresolved D. The length of the CDR3 is 15 residues. V lost 0 bases and J lost 6, with 14 bases in between. Per the germline V gene, CDR1 is SGHTA and CDR2 is FQGNSA. The CDR3: CASSLALGRTSEAFF. The CDR3 DNA reads as TGTGCCAGCAGCTTAGCGTTAGGGCGGACGTCTGAAGCTTTCTTT.

V usage is TRBV4-2 and J usage is TRBJ2-5; D is perhaps TRBD1 (8 bases). CDR1 and CDR2 (germline): LGHNA, YNFKEQ. The CDR3 sequence is 17 residues long. Trimming left V 0 bases short and J 5 bases short, with 19 bases between. CDR3 amino acids: CASSQEGAGGGGETQYF. CDR3 nucleotides: TGTGCCAGCAGCCAAGAGGGGGCAGGGGGCGGGGGTGAGACCCAGTACTTC.

The rearrangement uses TRBV5-6 and TRBJ1-1; D uncertain. Germline assignment: CDR1 SGHDT and CDR2 YYEEEE. The length of the CDR3 is 13 residues. V was pared by 4 bases and J by 7 bases, with 14 bases between. In nucleotides, the CDR3 is TGTGCCAGCAGCCGGCCCCCCGCTGGTGAAGCTTTCTTT. It codes for CASSRPPAGEAFF.

CDR3 protein: CASSRSAGLTDTQYF. CDR3 in DNA: TGTGCCAGCAGCCGGTCAGCGGGTCTCACAGATACGCAGTATTTT. J is TRBJ2-3 and V is TRBV9; D is possibly TRBD2 (6 bases). Trimming took off 4 bases at V and 2 bases at J, with 14 bases between the two ends. In germline, CDR1 is SGDLS, CDR2 YYNGEE. There are 15 residues in the CDR3.

This rearrangement joins TRBV4-1 to TRBJ1-4; no clear D. The CDR3 is 16 amino acids. Trimming removed 4 bases from V and 0 bases from J, with 12 bases in between. CDR1 MGHRA and CDR2 YSYEKL come from the germline V gene. The CDR3 loop is CASSPPRPATNEKLFF. CDR3 in DNA: TGCGCCAGCAGCCCCCCACGACCTGCAACTAATGAAAAACTGTTTTTT.

This chain connects TRBV19 to TRBJ1-4; D gene uncertain. Germline V gene lookup returns CDR1 LNHDA and CDR2 SQIVND (reference sequence). Trimming left V 2 bases short and J 2 bases short, with 6 bases between. The length of the CDR3 is 14 residues. CDR3 nucleotides: TGTGCCAGTAGTATATCCCGGACTAATGAAAAACTGTTTTTT. It specifies CASSISRTNEKLFF. Full variable domain (outside the CDR3, taken from reference TRBV19 and TRBJ1-4): DGGITQSPKYLFRKEGQNVTLSCEQNLNHDAMYWYRQDPGQGLRLIYYSQIVNDFQKGDIAEGYSVSREKKESFPLTVTSAQKNPTAFYLCASSISRTNEKLFFGSGTQLSVL.

The chain carries TRBV7-2 and TRBJ2-1; D remains ambiguous. Germline CDR1 reads SGHTA; CDR2 reads FQGNSA. V was shortened by 1 base and J by 7 bases, with 8 bases between the two germline ends. The CDR3 spans 13 residues. The CDR3 protein is CASSLEQANEQFF. The CDR3 DNA sequence: TGTGCCAGCAGCTTAGAGCAAGCGAATGAGCAGTTCTTC.

The CDR3 loop reads CASSQQGGATEAFF. CDR3 bases: TGTGCCAGCAGTCAACAGGGGGGGGCCACTGAAGCTTTCTTT. J is TRBJ1-1 and V is TRBV6-5; the match to TRBD1 covers 8 bases. The V segment lost 5 bases and the J segment 4 bases; nucleotides outside the gene matches: 6. This CDR3 has 14 amino acids. Germline CDR1 reads MNHEY; CDR2 reads SVGAGI.

This clone came up a few times. This chain uses TRBV9 with TRBJ1-2; no firm D call. V shed 1 base and J shed 4 bases, with 14 bases lying between them. This CDR3 region has 15 residues. Germline CDR1 reads SGDLS; CDR2 reads YYNGEE. The CDR3 sequence is CASSVTPDGIYGYTF. CDR3 coding DNA: TGTGCCAGCAGCGTAACACCCGACGGGATCTATGGCTACACCTTC.

The chain has TRBV2 and TRBJ1-2, with D possibly matching TRBD1 (5 bases). Germline CDR1 SNHLY, CDR2 FYNNEI. V was pared by 6 bases and J by 4 bases, with 12 bases between. CDR3 length: 13 residues. In DNA, the CDR3 is TGTGCCAGCAGGAATTCAGGGTCCTATGGCTACACCTTC. Protein product: CASRNSGSYGYTF.

CDR3 sequence reads: CASSIRTSGRTTGELFF. The CDR3 bases are TGTGCCAGCAGCATCCGGACTAGCGGGAGAACCACCGGGGAGCTGTTTTTT. This chain uses TRBV9 with TRBJ2-2, with 13 positions matching TRBD2. V was clipped by 4 bases and J by 4 bases; unmatched bases: 7. The germline V gene has CDR1 SGDLS and CDR2 YYNGEE. CDR3 length: 17 amino acids. The whole variable domain, remainder taken from reference TRBV9 and TRBJ2-2, is DSGVTQTPKHLITATGQRVTLRCSPRSGDLSVYWYQQSLDQGLQFLIQYYNGEERAKGNILERFSAQQFPDLHSELNLSSLELGDSALYFCASSIRTSGRTTGELFFGEGSRLTVL.

This clone was found a few times. Here the CDR3 reads CSVNRGRSTEAFF. CDR3 DNA: TGCAGCGTGAACAGGGGGCGAAGCACTGAAGCTTTCTTT. The rearrangement uses TRBV29-1 and TRBJ1-1, with 9 nucleotides matching TRBD1. Trimming removed 6 bases from V and 4 bases from J; junction bases left unmatched: 6. Germline loops: CDR1 SQVTM, CDR2 ANQGSEA. The CDR3 loop spans 13 amino acids.

The chain is built from TRBV10-3 and TRBJ2-7; TRBD1 agrees at 9 bases. This CDR3 is built from 15 residues. The V gene's germline CDR1 is ENHRY and CDR2 SYGVKD. Trimming took 6 bases from V and 6 from J; bases not matched to a gene: 12. CDR3 bases: TGTGCCATCAGAGGAGGACAGGGGATCGGCCCCGAGCAGTACTTC. Its protein is CAIRGGQGIGPEQYF.

The rearrangement uses TRBV28 and TRBJ1-6; 9 bases fit TRBD1. The CDR3 is 16 amino acids. The germline V gene has CDR1 MDHEN and CDR2 SYDVKM. V shed 4 bases and J 7 bases; nucleotides not matched to a gene: 8. CDR3 nucleotide sequence: TGTGCCAGCAGTTCACCGGGACAGGGAGAAAATTCACCCCTCCACTTT. Its translation: CASSSPGQGENSPLHF. Full variable domain (remainder filled in from reference TRBV28 and TRBJ1-6): DVKVTQSSRYLVKRTGEKVFLECVQDMDHENMFWYRQDPGLGLRLIYFSYDVKMKEKGDIPEGYSVSREKKERFSLILESASTNQTSMYLCASSSPGQGENSPLHFGNGTRLTVT.

The chain links TRBV28 to TRBJ2-4; 8 positions match TRBD1. CDR1 and CDR2 (germline): MDHEN, SYDVKM. CDR3 length: 13 amino acids. Unmatched junction bases numbered 5, after V lost 6 bases and J lost 7 bases. The CDR3 sequence is CASSSRQGNIQYF. The CDR3 DNA follows: TGTGCCAGCAGCTCCCGACAGGGGAACATTCAGTACTTC.

The CDR3 sequence is CSTGQSTDTQYF. CDR3 nucleotide sequence: TGCTCAACTGGGCAGAGCACAGATACGCAGTATTTT. The J gene is TRBJ2-3, the V gene TRBV29-1; D not resolved. The germline V gene encodes CDR1 SQVTM and CDR2 ANQGSEA. The CDR3 extends over 12 amino acids.

The table lists this clone with a few counts. The chain carries TRBV18 and TRBJ1-5; 9 bases are a match to TRBD1. Looked up from germline, CDR1 is KGHSH and CDR2 is LQKENI. This CDR3 contains 14 residues. J gave up 5 bases and V 8 bases, and 7 bases lay outside the gene matches. The CDR3 loop reads CASARTGDDQPQHF. CDR3 nucleotide sequence: TGTGCCAGCGCGAGGACAGGGGATGATCAGCCCCAGCATTTT.

J is TRBJ1-6 and V is TRBV19, with D unresolved. CDR1 and CDR2 (germline): LNHDA, SQIVND (reference sequence). Trimming stripped 6 bases from V and 0 bases from J, with 12 bases between. This CDR3 has 16 residues. CDR3 DNA sequence: TGTGCCAGTAGCTTGGGCGGTAGCTCCTATAATTCACCCCTCCACTTT. Its translation: CASSLGGSSYNSPLHF.

The chain combines TRBV7-9 with TRBJ1-4; D possibly corresponds to TRBD1 (5 bases). This CDR3 spans 15 amino acids. Germline V gene data show CDR1 as SEHNR and CDR2 as FQNEAQ (reference sequence). Between the trimmed V and J ends, which lost 5 bases and 3 bases, there was a span of 13 bases. For the CDR3, the DNA is TGTGCCAGCAGCCGGAGTGGGGGGGCTAATGAAAAACTGTTTTTT. This encodes CASSRSGGANEKLFF.

CDR3: CASSIVNRGIYNEQFF. CDR3 sequence (DNA): TGTGCCAGTAGTATAGTAAACAGGGGGATTTACAATGAGCAGTTCTTC. This chain connects TRBV19 to TRBJ2-1; 8 bases map to TRBD1. J gave up 4 bases and V 1 base, and 6 bases lay outside the gene matches. The germline CDR1 and CDR2 sequences are LNHDA and SQIVND (reference sequence). CDR3 length: 16 amino acids. Looking up the rest from reference TRBV19 and TRBJ2-1 gives the full variable domain: DGGITQSPKYLFRKEGQNVTLSCEQNLNHDAMYWYRQDPGQGLRLIYYSQIVNDFQKGDIAEGYSVSREKKESFPLTVTSAQKNPTAFYLCASSIVNRGIYNEQFFGPGTRLTVL.

The chain couples TRBV5-1 to TRBJ2-7; no clear D. The V end lost 4 bases, the J end lost 5 bases, and 10 bases lay between the germline ends. Germline CDR1 SGHRS, CDR2 YFSETQ. The CDR3 contains 12 residues. CDR3 DNA sequence: TGCGCCAGCAGCCGAAATCTAGACGAGCAGTACTTC. It specifies CASSRNLDEQYF. The full variable domain, rest sourced from reference TRBV5-1 and TRBJ2-7, is KAGVTQTPRYLIKTRGQQVTLSCSPISGHRSVSWYQQTPGQGLQFLFEYFSETQRNKGNFPGRFSGRQFSNSRSEMNVSTLELGDSALYLCASSRNLDEQYFGPGTRLTVT.

Comments on this clone: This specimen includes other DNA sequences encoding the same CDR3. V gene TRBV7-2 combines with J gene TRBJ2-5; D ambiguous. The V gene lost 2 bases and the J gene lost 2 bases, with 0 bases spanning the gap. This CDR3 spans 11 amino acids. The germline V gene encodes CDR1 SGHTA and CDR2 FQGNSA. The CDR3 DNA reads TGTGCCAGCAGCTTACAAGAGACCCAGTACTTC. Its protein is CASSLQETQYF.